This TCR beta chain was recorded in a study of chemoradiotherapy in HPV16-positive cancers. For the study at large: Functional T-cell assays on a couple of HPV16-positive patients' cells defined candidate HPV-specific clones and common TCR motifs. Study findings and constraints: Candidate HPV-specific clones and E7-related TCR motifs grew in tumor during treatment. Better recurrence-free survival went with HPV-responsive T-cell expansion in HPV16-positive patients.

Assay: immunoSEQ multiplex PCR; the TCRdb copy retains only in-frame clones and omits some. The sample shows 9,200 or so clones, around 74% of them seen only once. Trimming cost V 5 bases and J 2 bases, with 7 bases left between them. Germline V gene data show CDR1 as LNHDA and CDR2 as SQIVND (reference sequence). The CDR3 has 13 amino acids. About this clone: Its antigen is currently unknown.

The V and J genes are TRBV19 and TRBJ1-5; weak D call: TRBD1 (5 bases). The TCR comes from a human donor with HPV-associated anogenital cancer. The sequenced sample was tumor tissue, obtained from a patient who underwent chemoradiotherapy. CDR3 coding DNA: TGTGCCAGTAGTTTACAGGGCAATCAGCCCCAGCATTTT. This sequence encodes CASSLQGNQPQHF.